Listed below are T cell receptor beta chains from one sample, sequenced in a study of shared clonotypes between healthy human individuals. Using immunoSEQ multiplex PCR, the repertoire was profiled, and TCRdb retains in-frame clones only, with some absent. This sample yields some 2.3 million clones, of which over 85% are seen a single time; under 0.45% belongs to the top ten. Source material: naive CD4+ T cells from PBMCs. The origin of the receptors is a man aged 18 to 30 in good health. Some clones in this sample may be carry-over from other donors' samples. The CDR3 runs from the conserved cysteine through the conserved F or W. D genes are given only for firm matches. Size tells how often a clone was seen (once, few, many) or the class of an expanded clone, and some rows leave it out.

NA TRBJ2-7 NA TRBV2 CASNKEAQGGHF TGTGCCAGCAATAAAGAGGCGCAGGGGGGCCACTTC
NA TRBJ2-1 NA TRBV5-1 CASSLGVYNEQFF TGCGCCAGCAGCTTGGGGGTCTACAATGAGCAGTTCTTC
NA TRBJ2-7 NA TRBV6-6 CASSYSAGEAYEQYF TGTGCCAGCAGTTACTCGGCAGGGGAGGCCTACGAGCAGTACTTC
TRBD1 TRBJ1-2 NA TRBV28 CASSLGTGGVGGYTF TGTGCCAGCAGTCTCGGGACAGGGGGCGTGGGCGGCTACACCTTC
TRBD1 TRBJ1-5 once TRBV6-1 CASTQGETNQPQHF TGTGCCAGCACCCAGGGGGAGACTAATCAGCCCCAGCATTTT
NA TRBJ1-5 NA TRBV9 CASSRSGADQPQHF TGTGCCAGCAGCCGCTCAGGGGCCGACCAGCCCCAGCATTTT
NA TRBJ1-3 NA TRBV7-9 CASSSDTGSGNTIYF TGTGCCAGCAGCTCGGACACAGGCTCTGGAAACACCATATATTTT
TRBD2 TRBJ2-2 NA TRBV6-5 CASRKPGLSTGELFF TGTGCCAGCAGAAAACCGGGACTATCCACCGGGGAGCTGTTTTTT
NA TRBJ2-5 NA TRBV19 CASSIDGRQETQYF TGTGCCAGTAGTATAGACGGCCGCCAAGAGACCCAGTACTTC
NA TRBJ2-4 NA TRBV9 CASSVVRGRDIQYF TGTGCCAGCAGCGTAGTCCGGGGAAGGGACATTCAGTACTTC
TRBD1 TRBJ1-4 NA TRBV5-1 CASSLGQGGEKLFF TGCGCCAGCAGCCTCGGACAGGGAGGTGAAAAACTGTTTTTT
NA TRBJ2-6 NA TRBV7-2 CASSLRFRGLKAGANVLTF TGTGCCAGCAGCTTAAGATTTAGGGGTCTGAAGGCGGGGGCCAACGTCCTGACTTTC
TRBD2 TRBJ2-5 NA TRBV19 CASRTSGSLETQYF TGTGCCAGTAGAACTAGCGGGAGCTTGGAGACCCAGTACTTC
NA TRBJ2-6 NA TRBV9 CASSSRDTFFRSGANVLTF TGTGCCAGCTCGTCCCGGGACACCTTTTTTCGCTCTGGGGCCAACGTCCTGACTTTC
TRBD1 TRBJ2-7 once TRBV28 CASSLTGLEQYF TGTGCCAGCAGTTTGACAGGGCTGGAGCAGTACTTC
NA TRBJ2-5 NA TRBV11-3 CASSWGRDTQETQYF TGTGCCAGCAGCTGGGGCCGGGACACCCAAGAGACCCAGTACTTC
NA TRBJ1-6 NA TRBV28 CASSEGSLHF TGTGCCAGCAGTGAGGGTTCCCTCCACTTT
NA TRBJ2-1 NA TRBV5-1 CASSLQGNEQFF TGCGCCAGCAGCCTCCAGGGCAATGAGCAGTTCTTC
TRBD1 TRBJ1-1 NA TRBV2 CASSTTGGGNTEAFF TGTGCCAGCAGTACGACAGGGGGCGGGAACACTGAAGCTTTCTTT
TRBD1 TRBJ2-7 NA TRBV5-6 CASSFLGQGSYEQYF TGTGCCAGCAGCTTTTTGGGACAGGGGTCCTACGAGCAGTACTTC
TRBD2 TRBJ2-1 NA TRBV6-4 CASSDKGGSLSGEQFF TGTGCCAGCAGTGACAAGGGCGGGAGTCTCTCCGGTGAGCAGTTCTTC
NA TRBJ1-5 NA TRBV28 CASSFRRQVTNQPQHF TGTGCCAGCAGTTTCCGTCGACAGGTGACTAATCAGCCCCAGCATTTT
NA TRBJ2-3 NA TRBV9 CASSVDPSFRPDTQYF TGTGCCAGCAGCGTAGATCCGTCCTTTCGGCCAGATACGCAGTATTTT
NA TRBJ2-3 NA TRBV11-2 CASSSVGAADTQYF TGTGCCAGCAGCTCCGTGGGGGCCGCAGATACGCAGTATTTT
NA TRBJ2-7 NA TRBV30 CASGGGGSYEQYF TGTGCCTCCGGAGGTGGCGGCTCCTACGAGCAGTACTTC
NA TRBJ2-2 NA TRBV4-2 CASSQDYGVGELFF TGTGCCAGCAGCCAAGATTACGGGGTCGGGGAGCTGTTTTTT
NA TRBJ2-3 NA TRBV29-1 CSDRAPSTDTQYF TGCAGCGACCGGGCCCCTAGCACAGATACGCAGTATTTT
NA TRBJ1-1 NA TRBV6-5 CASSYQAGADTEAFF TGTGCCAGCAGTTACCAGGCAGGGGCGGACACTGAAGCTTTCTTT
NA TRBJ1-5 once TRBV4-1 CASSRTVYSNQPQHF TGCGCCAGCAGCCGCACAGTTTATAGCAATCAGCCCCAGCATTTT
NA TRBJ2-3 NA TRBV7-9 CASSQVGGRDTQYF TGTGCCAGCAGCCAAGTTGGGGGGAGGGATACGCAGTATTTT
NA TRBJ2-7 NA TRBV6-4 CASRHFEARGSYEQYF TGTGCCAGCAGGCACTTTGAGGCTCGGGGCTCCTACGAGCAGTACTTC
NA TRBJ2-3 NA TRBV10-1 CASKRAEPTDTQYF TGCGCCAGCAAGAGAGCGGAACCCACAGATACGCAGTATTTT
TRBD1 TRBJ2-5 NA TRBV11-3 CASSSEDRGKTQYF TGTGCCAGCAGCTCGGAGGACAGGGGAAAGACCCAGTACTTC
TRBD1 TRBJ2-2 NA TRBV2 CASTGQGRGTGELFF TGTGCCAGCACCGGACAGGGACGAGGGACCGGGGAGCTGTTTTTT
TRBD1 TRBJ1-2 NA TRBV5-1 CASRQTTGDGYTF TGCGCCAGCAGACAAACGACAGGGGACGGCTACACCTTC
NA TRBJ2-5 NA TRBV5-1 CASSLDRVGETQYF TGCGCCAGCAGCTTGGACAGGGTTGGAGAGACCCAGTACTTC
NA TRBJ1-1 NA TRBV28 CASSPSLVGTEAFF TGTGCCAGCAGTCCCTCTCTGGTTGGGACTGAAGCTTTCTTT
NA TRBJ2-5 NA TRBV5-4 CASSLRSWGFGETQYF TGTGCCAGCAGCCTCCGATCTTGGGGATTCGGGGAGACCCAGTACTTC
NA TRBJ2-2 NA TRBV5-1 CASSLGPGPTGELFF TGCGCCAGCAGCCTGGGGCCGGGGCCCACCGGGGAGCTGTTTTTT
NA TRBJ2-1 NA TRBV4-1 CASSHWTTTTWQFF TGCGCCAGCAGCCACTGGACTACTACTACATGGCAGTTCTTC
TRBD1 TRBJ1-2 NA TRBV11-2 CASSSTGFYGYTF TGTGCCAGCAGCTCGACAGGGTTTTATGGCTACACCTTC
TRBD1 TRBJ1-2 NA TRBV28 CASVTGTGRNYGYTF TGTGCCAGTGTTACCGGGACAGGGCGTAACTATGGCTACACCTTC
TRBD1 TRBJ2-5 NA TRBV29-1 CSVERYGTGETETQYF TGCAGCGTTGAACGGTACGGGACAGGGGAAACGGAGACCCAGTACTTC
NA TRBJ1-5 NA TRBV7-2 CASSSVGGNQPQHF TGTGCCAGCAGCTCGGTTGGAGGGAATCAGCCCCAGCATTTT